This T cell receptor (beta chain) was recovered during a study of blood T cell repertoires in COVID-19. Authors' processing steps: Using reference gene primer amplification, nucleated cell counts were estimated. The repertoire was sequenced with immunoSEQ multiplex PCR; TCRdb's copy has only in-frame clones and lacks some. V, J and clone size are those of that table, while D and trimming were read from the DNA. The sample includes some 300,000 clones, about nine tenths seen only once; the top ten take approximately 4.1%. This clone was seen only once. Germline lookup yields CDR1 MGHRA and CDR2 YSYEKL. The length of the CDR3 is 16 residues. V shed 4 bases and J 1 base; nucleotides not matched to a gene: 7.

This TCR came from a man younger than 45 who had recovered from COVID-19. This rearrangement joins TRBV4-1 to TRBJ2-3; 8 bases align to TRBD2. Specimen: PBMCs or T cells enriched from blood (not recorded which). The CDR3 loop is CASSRSREGGTDTQYF. In DNA, the CDR3 is TGCGCCAGCAGCCGCTCTCGGGAGGGGGGCACAGATACGCAGTATTTT.